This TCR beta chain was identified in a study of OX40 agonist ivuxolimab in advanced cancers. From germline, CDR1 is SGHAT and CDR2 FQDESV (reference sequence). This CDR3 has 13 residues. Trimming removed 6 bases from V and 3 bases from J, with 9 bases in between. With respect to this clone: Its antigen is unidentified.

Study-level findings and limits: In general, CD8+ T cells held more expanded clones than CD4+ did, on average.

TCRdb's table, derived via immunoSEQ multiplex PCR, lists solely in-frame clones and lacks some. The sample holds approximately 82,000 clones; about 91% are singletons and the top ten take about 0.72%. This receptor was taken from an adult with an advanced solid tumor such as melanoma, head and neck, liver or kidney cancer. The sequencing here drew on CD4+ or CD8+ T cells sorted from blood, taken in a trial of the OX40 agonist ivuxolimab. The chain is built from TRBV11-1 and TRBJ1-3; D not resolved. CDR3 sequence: CASSLTIGNTIYF. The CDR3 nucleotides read TGTGCCAGCAGTCTCACCATTGGAAACACCATATATTTT.